This T cell receptor beta chain comes out of a study of PD-1 blockade in classical Hodgkin lymphoma. The overall study: Patients were infused with nivolumab 3 mg/kg every 2 weeks. Study-level findings and limits: Unlike CD8+ TCR diversity, which did not rise significantly by C4D1, CD4+ TCR diversity did.

Assay: immunoSEQ multiplex PCR; the TCRdb copy retains only in-frame clones and omits some. The sample carries tens of thousands of clones, roughly 76% recorded once. Trimming pared 5 bases from V and 0 bases from J, leaving 9 bases between. Germline lookup yields CDR1 SEHNR and CDR2 FQNEAQ (reference sequence). The CDR3 spans 14 residues. Comments on this clone: Its antigen is unidentified.

Described time point: cycle 4 day 1 (C4D1), after 6 weeks of nivolumab. Brentuximab vedotin exposure varied, and every patient relapsed after autologous stem cell transplantation. This receptor was obtained from a human donor with classical Hodgkin lymphoma. The chain couples TRBV7-9 to TRBJ2-3, with D possibly TRBD1 on 5 matching bases. The material was peripheral blood mononuclear cells (PBMCs), obtained before the fourth cycle of nivolumab. The CDR3 sequence: CASSQGDSTDTQYF. The CDR3 region has the DNA TGTGCCAGCAGCCAAGGGGATAGCACAGATACGCAGTATTTT.